Following are 32 T cell receptor beta chains from one sample sequenced in a study of blood T cell repertoires in COVID-19. Sequencing used immunoSEQ multiplex PCR; TCRdb keeps in-frame clones, though not all of them. Here the sample spans about 270,000 clones, around nine tenths being singletons. Sequenced sample: peripheral blood. The receptors were gathered from a man aged 40-55 years with active or convalescent COVID-19.

V gene TRBV6-4 combines with J gene TRBJ2-1, with D possibly matching TRBD1 (6 bases). Germline CDR1 MRHNA, CDR2 SNTAGT. V dropped 5 bases and J dropped 10 bases, with 18 bases sitting between them. This CDR3 spans 14 amino acids. Written as DNA, the CDR3 is TGTGCCAGCAGTTCTGGTACAGGGCGGAGCGAGCAGTTCTTC. Translation: CASSSGTGRSEQFF.

The chain carries TRBV7-9 and TRBJ1-2; 7 positions match TRBD1. Germline V gives CDR1 SEHNR, CDR2 FQNEAQ (reference sequence). This CDR3 is 12 amino acids long. V lost 6 bases, J lost 8 bases, and 6 bases stayed unmatched. Written as DNA, the CDR3 is TGTGCCAGCAGTAGAAGGACAGGCGGCTACACCTTC. As protein: CASSRRTGGYTF.

The chain joins TRBV3-1 (or the pseudogene TRBV3-2) to TRBJ2-7; possibly TRBD1 for D (5 bases). The CDR3 runs to 14 residues. Trimming pared 1 base from V and 1 base from J, leaving 8 bases between. Looked up from germline, CDR1 is LGHDT and CDR2 is YNNKEL (reference sequence). CDR3 DNA: TGTGCCAGCAGCCAAGGTGGGGCATCCTACGAGCAGTACTTC. It codes for CASSQGGASYEQYF.

This chain uses TRBV2 with TRBJ1-6, with D possibly TRBD1 on 5 matching bases. This CDR3 has 16 residues. CDR1 and CDR2 from the germline V gene are SNHLY and FYNNEI. The germline V and J ends were trimmed by 1 base and 4 bases, with 11 bases remaining between them. This CDR3 reads CASSEDETEYNSPLHF. The CDR3 DNA reads as TGTGCCAGCAGTGAAGATGAGACAGAGTATAATTCACCCCTCCACTTT. Based on the CDR3 plus reference TRBV2 and TRBJ1-6, the full variable domain is EPEVTQTPSHQVTQMGQEVILRCVPISNHLYFYWYRQILGQKVEFLVSFYNNEISEKSEIFDDQFSVERPDGSNFTLKIRSTKLEDSAMYFCASSEDETEYNSPLHFGNGTRLTVT.

The gene calls are TRBV4-1 and TRBJ1-4; TRBD1 matches 9 bases. The length of the CDR3 is 15 residues. Germline V gene lookup returns CDR1 MGHRA and CDR2 YSYEKL. Trimming removed 5 bases from V and 4 bases from J; junction bases left unmatched: 5. CDR3 coding DNA: TGCGCCAGCAGCTCCCCGGGACAGGGTAATGAAAAACTGTTTTTT. Its protein product is CASSSPGQGNEKLFF.

The V gene is TRBV3-1 (or the pseudogene TRBV3-2), the J gene TRBJ2-2, with TRBD1 matching 7 bases. The germline gives CDR1 LGHDT, CDR2 YNNKEL (reference sequence). The length of the CDR3 is 16 residues. After removal of 4 bases from V and 1 base from J, the junction contained 6 bases not matched to a gene. DNA of the CDR3: TGTGCCAGCAGCCGCCCGACAGGGTTGAACACCGGGGAGCTGTTTTTT. The encoded protein is CASSRPTGLNTGELFF.

This clone was seen more than once but under ten times. The chain recombines TRBV14 with TRBJ1-1, with TRBD1 matching over 8 bases. The CDR3 covers 15 residues. Germline values: CDR1 SGHDN, CDR2 FVKESK. The J segment lost 6 bases and the V segment lost 2 bases, leaving 8 bases of the junction unmatched. The CDR3 region is CASSQRQGSNAEAFF. As DNA, the CDR3 is TGTGCCAGCAGCCAAAGACAGGGGTCCAATGCTGAAGCTTTCTTT.

In nucleotides, the CDR3 is TGTGCCAGCTCTCCGGGACAGGCGAATGAAAAACTGTTTTTT. This codes for CASSPGQANEKLFF. The V and J genes are TRBV18 and TRBJ1-4; TRBD1 aligns across 8 bases. After removal of 6 bases from V and 5 bases from J, the junction contained 5 bases not matched to a gene. The length of the CDR3 is 14 residues. Germline-derived CDR1 and CDR2 are KGHSH and LQKENI.

The rearrangement links TRBV27 to TRBJ2-4; 8 bases are shared with TRBD1. Trimming removed 8 bases from V and 6 bases from J; junction bases left unmatched: 9. This CDR3 is 14 amino acids long. CDR1 and CDR2 (germline): MNHEY, SMNVEV (reference sequence). This chain's CDR3 is CASSRIRGRNIQYF. The CDR3 DNA is TGTGCCAGCTCAAGAATCAGGGGGCGAAACATTCAGTACTTC.

This chain joins TRBV5-5 and TRBJ2-2; D possibly corresponds to TRBD1 (6 bases). The CDR3 contains 16 residues. Trimming took 4 bases from V and 3 from J, leaving 16 bases between them. CDR1 and CDR2 (germline): SGHKS, YYEKEE (reference sequence). CDR3 residues: CASSPYRVSYTGELFF. The DNA for the CDR3 is TGTGCCAGCAGCCCCTACAGGGTTAGTTACACCGGGGAGCTGTTTTTT.

This clone was detected only once. The V call is TRBV5-6, the J call TRBJ1-3; D remains unclear. Germline CDR1 and CDR2: SGHDT and YYEEEE. This CDR3 is built from 13 residues. V dropped 0 bases and J dropped 4 bases, with 5 bases sitting between them. DNA of the CDR3: TGTGCCAGCAGCTTGGGCGGGGGAAACACCATATATTTT. Its translation: CASSLGGGNTIYF.

The chain has TRBV19 and TRBJ2-1, with TRBD1 matching 8 bases. Germline CDR1 reads LNHDA; CDR2 reads SQIVND (reference sequence). The length of the CDR3 is 13 residues. The CDR3 nucleotides read TGTGCGACCCCGGGACAGGTCATTAATGAGCAGTTCTTC. It encodes CATPGQVINEQFF.

The chain recombines TRBV7-9 with TRBJ2-3, with a possible D match to TRBD2 (5 bases). Germline lookup yields CDR1 SEHNR and CDR2 FQNEAQ (reference sequence). V lost 3 bases and J lost 0, with 10 bases in between. The CDR3 sequence is 15 residues long. CDR3 coding DNA: TGTGCCAGCAGCTTCCCGGACTCTAGCACAGATACGCAGTATTTT. Its protein is CASSFPDSSTDTQYF.

This clone showed up just a few times. The CDR3 protein is CASSLLQGGNQPQHF. DNA of the CDR3: TGTGCCAGCAGTTTACTTCAGGGGGGCAATCAGCCCCAGCATTTT. V gene TRBV28 combines with J gene TRBJ1-5; TRBD1 matches at 7 bases. Unmatched junction bases numbered 3, after V lost 2 bases and J lost 2 bases. The CDR3 runs to 15 residues. Per the germline V gene, CDR1 is MDHEN and CDR2 is SYDVKM. Combining the CDR3 with reference TRBV28 and TRBJ1-5 gives the whole variable domain DVKVTQSSRYLVKRTGEKVFLECVQDMDHENMFWYRQDPGLGLRLIYFSYDVKMKEKGDIPEGYSVSREKKERFSLILESASTNQTSMYLCASSLLQGGNQPQHFGDGTRLSIL.

This clone showed up just a few times. The chain couples TRBV5-1 to TRBJ1-6; D not resolved. The CDR3 is 15 amino acids. Germline CDR1 reads SGHRS; CDR2 reads YFSETQ. Deletions cut 0 bases from V and 7 bases from J, with 11 bases between. CDR3 amino acids: CASSLGGERNSPLHF. The CDR3 nucleotides read TGCGCCAGCAGCTTGGGTGGGGAGAGGAATTCACCCCTCCACTTT. Full variable domain (remainder filled in from reference TRBV5-1 and TRBJ1-6): KAGVTQTPRYLIKTRGQQVTLSCSPISGHRSVSWYQQTPGQGLQFLFEYFSETQRNKGNFPGRFSGRQFSNSRSEMNVSTLELGDSALYLCASSLGGERNSPLHFGNGTRLTVT.

This sequence joins TRBV3-1 (or the pseudogene TRBV3-2) and TRBJ2-1; tentative D call: TRBD2 (6 bases). From germline, CDR1 is LGHDT and CDR2 YNNKEL (reference sequence). CDR3 length equals 21 residues. Trimming shortened V by 0 bases and J by 0 bases, and 24 bases separated the two germline ends. CDR3 in amino acids: CASSQEVTSWNFSSSYNEQFF. The CDR3 DNA sequence: TGTGCCAGCAGCCAAGAAGTGACTAGTTGGAACTTCTCTAGCTCCTACAATGAGCAGTTCTTC.

The rearrangement uses TRBV5-1 and TRBJ1-2; TRBD1 might be the D (6 bases). This CDR3 has 12 residues. Trimming took off 4 bases at V and 8 bases at J, with 12 bases between the two ends. Germline values: CDR1 SGHRS, CDR2 YFSETQ. CDR3 in DNA: TGCGCCAGCAGCGGGGGCTACAAAGGCTACACCTTC. This translates into CASSGGYKGYTF.

The chain links TRBV19 to TRBJ2-1, with D perhaps TRBD2 (5 bases). This CDR3 region has 13 residues. V dropped 3 bases and J dropped 10 bases, with 13 bases sitting between them. Germline lookup yields CDR1 LNHDA and CDR2 SQIVND (reference sequence). CDR3 region: CASSIPHGIEQFF. The CDR3 bases are TGTGCCAGTAGTATTCCCCACGGGATAGAGCAGTTCTTC.

The chain joins TRBV7-2 to TRBJ1-1; possibly TRBD1 for D (5 bases). Germline V gene data show CDR1 as SGHTA and CDR2 as FQGNSA. V was clipped by 3 bases and J by 5 bases, with 16 bases between them. There are 15 residues in the CDR3. CDR3 DNA: TGTGCCAGCAGCTTGGGAGGGGTGGCGGGGACTGAAGCTTTCTTT. Translation gives CASSLGGVAGTEAFF.

The V and J genes are TRBV10-2 and TRBJ2-4; 7 bases are shared with TRBD1. CDR1 and CDR2 (germline): WSHSY, SAAADI. The CDR3 runs 13 residues. Germline trimming cut 8 bases from V and 1 base from J; bases unmatched to any gene: 2. The DNA for the CDR3 is TGCGCCAGCCAGACAGGGGCCAAAAACATTCAGTACTTC. It codes for CASQTGAKNIQYF.

J is TRBJ2-1 and V is TRBV2; no firm D call. Trimming shortened V by 2 bases and J by 7 bases, and 6 bases separated the two germline ends. Germline assignment: CDR1 SNHLY and CDR2 FYNNEI. This CDR3 spans 12 amino acids. The CDR3 here is CASSESVNEQFF. CDR3 bases: TGTGCCAGCAGTGAATCGGTGAATGAGCAGTTCTTC. Combining the CDR3 with reference TRBV2 and TRBJ2-1 gives the whole variable domain EPEVTQTPSHQVTQMGQEVILRCVPISNHLYFYWYRQILGQKVEFLVSFYNNEISEKSEIFDDQFSVERPDGSNFTLKIRSTKLEDSAMYFCASSESVNEQFFGPGTRLTVL.

The CDR3 protein is CASSKGPGPGGPATNEKLFF. The CDR3 coding sequence is TGCGCCAGCAGCAAGGGACCGGGCCCGGGAGGCCCTGCAACTAATGAAAAACTGTTTTTT. J is TRBJ1-4 and V is TRBV5-1, with D possibly being TRBD1 (5 bases). Germline-derived CDR1 and CDR2 are SGHRS and YFSETQ. V was clipped by 4 bases and J by 0 bases, with 25 bases between them. CDR3 length equals 20 residues.

This chain joins TRBV11-2 and TRBJ1-5, with D maybe TRBD1 (6 bases). The CDR3 runs to 15 residues. Trimming cost V 5 bases and J 2 bases, with 13 bases left between them. CDR1 and CDR2 (germline): SGHAT, FQNNGV. In DNA form, the CDR3 reads TGTGCCAGCAGCGTTACAGGGTATGGCAATCAGCCCCAGCATTTT. This translates into CASSVTGYGNQPQHF. The whole variable domain, filled in from reference TRBV11-2 and TRBJ1-5, reads EAGVAQSPRYKIIEKRQSVAFWCNPISGHATLYWYQQILGQGPKLLIQFQNNGVVDDSQLPKDRFSAERLKGVDSTLKIQPAKLEDSAVYLCASSVTGYGNQPQHFGDGTRLSIL.

The chain recombines TRBV7-2 with TRBJ2-2, with a tentative D call TRBD2 (6 bases). Trimming pared 1 base from V and 0 bases from J, leaving 9 bases between. Per the germline V gene, CDR1 is SGHTA and CDR2 is FQGNSA. The CDR3 has 16 residues. CDR3 coding DNA: TGTGCCAGCAGCTTAGTGGGGGGACCGAACACCGGGGAGCTGTTTTTT. Its translation: CASSLVGGPNTGELFF.

J is TRBJ2-1 and V is TRBV24-1; 9 bases match TRBD2. Germline CDR1 reads KGHDR; CDR2 reads SFDVKD. CDR3 length: 15 amino acids. After removal of 3 bases from V and 7 bases from J, the junction contained 6 bases not matched to a gene. In nucleotides, the CDR3 is TGTGCCACCAGTGATGAAGGACTAGCGAAGAATGAGCAGTTCTTC. It is translated as CATSDEGLAKNEQFF.

This chain connects TRBV3-1 (or the pseudogene TRBV3-2) to TRBJ1-1, with D possibly TRBD1 on 6 matching bases. Germline CDR1 reads LGHDT; CDR2 reads YNNKEL (reference sequence). The V end was cut by 4 bases, the J end by 12 bases, with 21 bases between. The CDR3 contains 14 residues. The CDR3 DNA sequence: TGTGCCAGCAGCCCTAGGACAGCTAGTTCTCCAACTTTCTTT. This codes for CASSPRTASSPTFF.

The V gene is TRBV29-1, the J gene TRBJ1-1, with TRBD1 matching over 7 bases. The CDR3 is 13 residues long. The germline gives CDR1 SQVTM, CDR2 ANQGSEA. V lost 7 bases, J lost 5 bases, and 10 bases stayed unmatched. For the CDR3, the DNA is TGCAGCGCTCGACAGGGCGGGAGGACTGAAGCTTTCTTT. It yields the protein CSARQGGRTEAFF.

V and J are TRBV28 and TRBJ2-1, with D perhaps TRBD1 (5 bases). V lost 4 bases to trimming and J lost 8 bases, with 6 bases between them. Looked up from germline, CDR1 is MDHEN and CDR2 is SYDVKM. CDR3 length: 11 residues. The CDR3: CASSSRDEQFF. The CDR3 DNA follows: TGTGCCAGCAGTTCCAGGGATGAGCAGTTCTTC.

V gene TRBV28 combines with J gene TRBJ1-2; D gene uncertain. CDR3 length: 13 amino acids. V was cut by 2 bases and J by 8 bases, with 12 bases left in between. The germline gives CDR1 MDHEN, CDR2 SYDVKM. Here the CDR3 reads CASSLGSRGGYTF. The CDR3 DNA reads TGTGCCAGCAGTTTAGGTTCCCGGGGAGGCTACACCTTC.

The count of this clone is one. The chain employs TRBV10-2 and TRBJ2-7; D is unclear. Germline lookup yields CDR1 WSHSY and CDR2 SAAADI. There are 12 residues in the CDR3. V was trimmed by 6 bases and J by 0 bases, leaving 6 bases between them. This chain's CDR3 is CASSSSSYEQYF. The CDR3 DNA reads as TGCGCCAGCAGCTCCAGCTCCTACGAGCAGTACTTC.

The chain employs TRBV12-3 or TRBV12-4 and TRBJ1-1; D not resolved. V was trimmed by 6 bases and J by 5 bases, leaving 4 bases between them. The CDR3 totals 10 residues. Written as DNA, the CDR3 is TGTGCCAGCAGCGGGACTGAAGCTTTCTTT. It translates to CASSGTEAFF.

The V call is TRBV7-9, the J call TRBJ1-2; maybe TRBD1 (5 bases). Germline CDR1 is SEHNR and CDR2 is FQNEAQ (reference sequence). V lost 6 bases, J lost 2 bases, and 13 bases lay in between. The CDR3 consists of 14 residues. Here the CDR3 DNA reads TGTGCCAGCAGGGGCGGGGGAGCCAACTATGGCTACACCTTC. This gives the protein CASRGGGANYGYTF.